This entry describes one T cell receptor beta chain. The antigen is unknown. The sample comes from a study of identical twins. Findings and limits, study-wide: Conclusions relied on cross-sectional statistical analysis, not following the same donors. Abundant beta clonotypes from cord blood bore fewer insertions; memory repertoires lacked this pattern.

TCRdb independently ran MiXCR on the 5' RACE reads; one entry per CDR3 protein. The data contain fewer than 450,000 distinct CDR3 sequences, approximately 9.1% of them seen just once; the ten biggest clones take up roughly 8.7%. The clonotype originates from a woman aged 45-65 years in good health. The sample was naive T cells sorted from blood.

The CDR3 DNA reads as TGTGCCACCAGTCGGGCAGGGGCTGGCGAGCAGTTCTTC. Translated: CATSRAGAGEQFF. The chain recombines TRBV24-1 with TRBJ2-1; maybe TRBD1 (6 bases). Germline V CDR1 and CDR2: KGHDR, SFDVKD. V lost 6 bases to trimming and J lost 10 bases, with 15 bases between them. The CDR3 covers 13 residues.